This TCR beta chain appears in the sequencing data of a study of graft-versus-host responses after intestinal transplantation. The overall study: Uniformly, recipients were administered anti-thymocyte globulin induction with subsequent tacrolimus and steroids for three to four years. Findings and caveats of the study: Across patients carrying graft-donor T cell macrochimerism, allografts held high graft-versus-host to host-versus-graft clonal ratios. Peak levels of circulating GvH clones tracked with early post-transplant HvG declines.

The V segment lost 3 bases and the J segment 5 bases; nucleotides outside the gene matches: 7. CDR3 size: 15 residues. Looked up from germline, CDR1 is KGHSH and CDR2 is LQKENI. Intraepithelial and lamina propria lymphocytes were freed from processed graft tissue. The table came from immunoSEQ multiplex PCR; TCRdb's copy has only in-frame clones and leaves some out. The sample lists over 60,000 clones, roughly 89% seen once, with under 2% in the top ten. This clone was seen once. The antigen is unknown. The chain links TRBV18 to TRBJ1-2; 9 bases line up with TRBD1. The specimen comprised ileum tissue, sampled around 350 days after transplant. The sequence came from a human patient who received an intestinal transplant, so some T cells may come from the graft donor. CDR3 nucleotides: TGTGCCAGCTCACCCTGGACAGGGGACGCTTATGGCTACACCTTC. It is translated as CASSPWTGDAYGYTF.